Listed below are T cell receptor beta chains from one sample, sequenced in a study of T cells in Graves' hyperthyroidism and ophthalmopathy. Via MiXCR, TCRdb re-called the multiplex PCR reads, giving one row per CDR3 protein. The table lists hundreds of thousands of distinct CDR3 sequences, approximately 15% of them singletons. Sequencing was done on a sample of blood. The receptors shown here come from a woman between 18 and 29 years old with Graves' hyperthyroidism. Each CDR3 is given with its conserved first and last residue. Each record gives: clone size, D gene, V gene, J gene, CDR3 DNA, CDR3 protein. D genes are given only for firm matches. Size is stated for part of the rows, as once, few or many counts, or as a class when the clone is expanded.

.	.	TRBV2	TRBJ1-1	TGTGCCAGCAGTGAAGCGCGAACTAACGGTGAAGCTTTCTTT	CASSEARTNGEAFF
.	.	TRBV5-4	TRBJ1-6	TGTGCCAGCAGCTTCTTGGCAGGAGTAAATTCACCCCTCCACTTT	CASSFLAGVNSPLHF
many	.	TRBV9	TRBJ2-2	TGTGCCAGCAGCGTGGGGGGCACCGGGGAGCTGTTTTTT	CASSVGGTGELFF
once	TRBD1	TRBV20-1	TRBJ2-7	TGCAGTGCCCTGGACAGGGTCAGCTCCTACGAGCAGTACTTC	CSALDRVSSYEQYF
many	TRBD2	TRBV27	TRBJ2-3	TGTGCCAGCAGTCCGGAAGCGGGAGGGGCCGATACGCAGTATTTT	CASSPEAGGADTQYF
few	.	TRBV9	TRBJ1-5	TGTGCCAGCAGCGCGGGGGGGCCGAATCAGCCCCAGCATTTT	CASSAGGPNQPQHF
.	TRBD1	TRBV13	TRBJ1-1	TGTGCCAGCAGCTTAGGGGACAGGGGATTGAACACTGAAGCTTTCTTT	CASSLGDRGLNTEAFF
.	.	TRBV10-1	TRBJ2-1	TGCGCCAGCAGCGAGGGATTGGTGGGTAGGAGGGATGAGCAGTTCTTC	CASSEGLVGRRDEQFF
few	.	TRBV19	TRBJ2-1	TGTGCCAGTAGTAGACGACTAGACTCCTACAATGAGCAGTTCTTC	CASSRRLDSYNEQFF
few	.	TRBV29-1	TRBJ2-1	TGCAGCGTTGTATCCCCGCAAGTCGAGCAGTTCTTC	CSVVSPQVEQFF
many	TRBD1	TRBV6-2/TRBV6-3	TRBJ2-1	TGTGCCAGCAGAAGTTTAGGGACAGGGAGCTACAATGAGCAGTTCTTC	CASRSLGTGSYNEQFF
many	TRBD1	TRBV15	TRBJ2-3	TGTGCCACCAGCAGGGCTACGGGACAGGGGTTAGATACGCAGTATTTT	CATSRATGQGLDTQYF
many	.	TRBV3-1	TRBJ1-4	TGTGCCAGCAGCCAAGGGGGGTTTATGAATGAAAAACTGTTTTTT	CASSQGGFMNEKLFF
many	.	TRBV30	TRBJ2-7	TGTGCCTGGCTCGGGTCGAGTCCCTACGAGCAGTACTTC	CAWLGSSPYEQYF
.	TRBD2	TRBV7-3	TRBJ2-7	TGTGCCAGCAGCGGGGTTAGCGGGAGGCTATCAAACAATGAGCAGTACTTC	CASSGVSGRLSNNEQYF
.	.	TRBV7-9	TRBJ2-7	TGTGCCAGCAGCTTGAGCAAGACCTACGAGCAGTACTTC	CASSLSKTYEQYF
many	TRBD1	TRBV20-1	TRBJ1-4	TGCAGTGCTAGTCCCCGAGACAGGGGGGAGAGAGAAAAACTGTTTTTT	CSASPRDRGEREKLFF
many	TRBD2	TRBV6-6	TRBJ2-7	TGTGCCAGCAGTTACCAGCGGGAGGCCTTCTACGAGCAGTACTTC	CASSYQREAFYEQYF
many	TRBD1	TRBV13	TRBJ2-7	TGTGCCAGCAGCTCATCCGGGACAGGGGTGAACGAGCAGTACTTC	CASSSSGTGVNEQYF
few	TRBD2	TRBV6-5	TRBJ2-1	TGTGCCAGCAGTTACCTCCGACTAGCGGGAGAAGTAGGGTTTTACAATGAGCAGTTCTTC	CASSYLRLAGEVGFYNEQFF
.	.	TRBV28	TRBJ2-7	TGTGCCAGCAGTTTCCTCCCGGGGTTTTCCTACGAGCAGTACTTC	CASSFLPGFSYEQYF
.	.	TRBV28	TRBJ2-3	TGTGCCAGCAGTTTATGGCTGGGGACGGATACGCAGTATTTT	CASSLWLGTDTQYF
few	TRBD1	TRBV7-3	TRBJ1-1	TGTGCCAGCAGCACCTCGAAGGGGGCCGAAGCTTTCTTT	CASSTSKGAEAFF
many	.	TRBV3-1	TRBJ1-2	TGTGCCAGCAGCCCAGAGACTTACTATGGCTACACCTTC	CASSPETYYGYTF
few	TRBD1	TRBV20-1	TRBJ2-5	TGCAGTGCTCGGGGACAGTTACAAGAGACCCAGTACTTC	CSARGQLQETQYF
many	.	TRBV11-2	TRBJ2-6	TGTGCCAGCAGCACAGACTCTGGGGCCAACGTCCTGACTTTC	CASSTDSGANVLTF
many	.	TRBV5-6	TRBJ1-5	TGTGCCAGCAGCTTGGACAGTGAAAACAATCAGCCCCAGCATTTT	CASSLDSENNQPQHF
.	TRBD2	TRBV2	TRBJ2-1	TGTGCCAGCAGGGCCGGGGGGTTTGAGCAGTTCTTC	CASRAGGFEQFF
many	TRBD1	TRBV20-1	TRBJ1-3	TGCAGTGGAATTCAGGGGGGCGGAAACACCATATATTTT	CSGIQGGGNTIYF
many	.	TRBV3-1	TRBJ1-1	TGTGCCAGCAGCCAAGATACGGGGCGCACTGAAGCTTTCTTT	CASSQDTGRTEAFF
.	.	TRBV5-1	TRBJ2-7	TGCGCCAGCAGCTTGACGCGGGTCAACGAGCAGTACTTC	CASSLTRVNEQYF
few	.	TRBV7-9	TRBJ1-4	TGTGCCAGCAGCGCGAACATGGGTGCTAATGAAAAACTGTTTTTT	CASSANMGANEKLFF
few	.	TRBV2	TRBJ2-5	TGTGCCAGCATGACTAGAACTGGTGAGACCCAGTACTTC	CASMTRTGETQYF
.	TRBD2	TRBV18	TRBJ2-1	TGTGCCAGCTCACCACCGGGACTAGCAAGCTACAATGAGCAGTTCTTC	CASSPPGLASYNEQFF
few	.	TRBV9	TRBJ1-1	TGTGCCAGCAGCACGGGCCTTCGACTGACTGAAGCTTTCTTT	CASSTGLRLTEAFF
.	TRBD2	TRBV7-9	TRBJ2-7	TGTGCCAGCAGCTCGGGACTAGCGGCCTCCTACGAGCAGTACTTC	CASSSGLAASYEQYF
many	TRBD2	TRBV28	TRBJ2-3	TGTGCCAGCATGACTAGCGGGATCAGCTTTTCCACAGATACGCAGTATTTT	CASMTSGISFSTDTQYF
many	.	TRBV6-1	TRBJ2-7	TGTGCCAGCAGTGAAGACATTAGCGGAGAAGGCTACGAGCAGTACTTC	CASSEDISGEGYEQYF
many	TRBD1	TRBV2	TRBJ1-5	TGTGCCAGCAGTGAATGGGGCAGGGGGGCGGGTCAGCCCCAGCATTTT	CASSEWGRGAGQPQHF
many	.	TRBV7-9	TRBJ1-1	TGTGCCAGCAGCAAAGGGGGCACTGAAGCTTTCTTT	CASSKGGTEAFF
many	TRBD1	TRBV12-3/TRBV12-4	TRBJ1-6	TGTGCCAGCAGTCGACAGGGAATTAATTCACCCCTCCACTTT	CASSRQGINSPLHF
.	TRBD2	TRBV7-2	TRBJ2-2	TGTGCCAGCAGCTCACTGGGACTAGCGGGAGTGTTTGAGCTGGTTTTT	CASSSLGLAGVFELVF
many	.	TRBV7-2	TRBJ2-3	TGTGCCAGCAGCAGACCGGGGGACACAGATACGCAGTATTTT	CASSRPGDTDTQYF
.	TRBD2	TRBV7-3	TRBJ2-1	TGTGCCAGCAGCCATAACACCACTAGCGGGAGGTACAATGAGCAGTTCTTC	CASSHNTTSGRYNEQFF
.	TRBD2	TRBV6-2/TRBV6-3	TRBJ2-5	TGTGCCAGCAGTAGGGGGGTAGCGGGAGCCCAAGAGACCCAGTACTTC	CASSRGVAGAQETQYF
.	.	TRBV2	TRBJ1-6	TGTGCCAGCAGTTTATCGGGGAACTCACCCCTCCACTTT	CASSLSGNSPLHF
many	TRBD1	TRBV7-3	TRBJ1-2	TGTGCCAGCAGCTTAGCACCGACAGGGGGGTATGGCTACACCTTC	CASSLAPTGGYGYTF
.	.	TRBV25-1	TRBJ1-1	TGTGCCAGCAGTGAATTACCGTGGACAATGAACACTGAAGCTTTCTTT	CASSELPWTMNTEAFF
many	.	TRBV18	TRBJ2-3	TGTGCCAGCTCACTGGCCCTTCACGGAGATACGCAGTATTTT	CASSLALHGDTQYF
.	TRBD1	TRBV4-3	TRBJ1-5	TGCGCCAGCAGCCATACTATATCCACAGGGGGGGGCAATCAGCCCCAGCATTTT	CASSHTISTGGGNQPQHF
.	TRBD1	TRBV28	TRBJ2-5	TGTGCCAGCAGTTCGCCTGGGACAGGGCAAGAGACCCAGTACTTC	CASSSPGTGQETQYF
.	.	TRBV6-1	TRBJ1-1	TGTGCCAGCAGCCCCGGGGGTATCGACTTCTACACTGAAGCTTTCTTT	CASSPGGIDFYTEAFF
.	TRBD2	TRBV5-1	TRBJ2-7	TGCGCCAGCAGCCCCGGACTAGCGCACGAGCAGTACTTC	CASSPGLAHEQYF
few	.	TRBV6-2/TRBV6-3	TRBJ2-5	TGTGCCAGCAGTTACATGGAGACCCAGTACTTC	CASSYMETQYF
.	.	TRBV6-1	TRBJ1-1	TGTGCCAGCAGTGAACTACGGACTGTTTTTGAAGCTTTCTTT	CASSELRTVFEAFF
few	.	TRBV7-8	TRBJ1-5	TGTGCCAGCAGCTTCTTCCGGGAGGGGGGGATAAATCAGCCCCAGCATTTT	CASSFFREGGINQPQHF
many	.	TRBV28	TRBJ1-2	TGTGCCAGCACTAGGGACCGGACTGCAGGCTACACCTTC	CASTRDRTAGYTF
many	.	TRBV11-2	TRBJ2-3	TGTGCCAGCAGCCCCGAGTGGGAGACGCAGTATTTT	CASSPEWETQYF
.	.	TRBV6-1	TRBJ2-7	TGTGCCAGCAATGGCCGCCGGGGCGAGCAGTACTTC	CASNGRRGEQYF